The rows below give T cell receptor beta chains drawn from one sample of a study of cytomegalovirus exposure and HLA in healthy donors. Method: immunoSEQ multiplex PCR; TCRdb's copy keeps in-frame clones and lacks some. The sample includes 130,000 to 150,000 clones, around 89% of them seen just once. Sequencing was carried out using PBMCs. The receptors stem from a woman in her 30s in good health and CMV-seropositive. Each CDR3 is given with its conserved first and last residue. D genes are given only for firm matches. For some rows the clone size is stated as once, few or many, or as a class when expanded; others skip it.

v_gene	j_gene	d_gene	abundance	CDR3aa	CDR3nt
TRBV11-3	TRBJ2-5	-	-	CASSFFEGETQYF	TGTGCCAGCAGCTTCTTCGAGGGAGAGACCCAGTACTTC
TRBV4-2	TRBJ2-7	TRBD2	-	CASSLLAGSSSYEQYF	TGTGCCAGCAGCCTATTAGCGGGGTCGAGCTCCTACGAGCAGTACTTC
TRBV5-4	TRBJ1-2	-	few	CASSLVAEYGYTF	TGTGCCAGCAGCTTGGTAGCAGAGTATGGCTACACCTTC
TRBV5-6	TRBJ2-2	TRBD2	-	CASSPHPGLAGGLAGELFF	TGTGCCAGCAGCCCCCACCCCGGACTAGCGGGAGGATTAGCCGGGGAGCTGTTTTTT
TRBV6-1	TRBJ2-2	-	-	CASVGRLSTGELFF	TGTGCCAGCGTGGGGCGCCTGAGCACCGGGGAGCTGTTTTTT
TRBV5-8	TRBJ1-1	TRBD1	-	CASRWDRNTEAFF	TGTGCCAGCAGGTGGGACAGGAACACTGAAGCTTTCTTT
TRBV7-2	TRBJ1-3	-	once	CASSLDVTPGNTIYF	TGTGCCAGCAGCTTAGATGTAACTCCTGGAAACACCATATATTTT
TRBV18	TRBJ1-1	-	-	CASSPIVTNTEAFF	TGTGCCAGCTCGCCGATCGTAACAAACACTGAAGCTTTCTTT
TRBV5-1	TRBJ1-3	-	-	CASSPDRPGNGNTIYF	TGCGCCAGCAGCCCGGACAGACCTGGGAATGGAAACACCATATATTTT
TRBV27	TRBJ1-1	TRBD1	-	CASSTGGTEAFF	TGTGCCAGCAGTACAGGGGGCACTGAAGCTTTCTTT
TRBV2	TRBJ1-4	TRBD1	-	CASSTRTGGIEKLFF	TGTGCCAGCAGTACCCGGACAGGGGGCATTGAAAAACTGTTTTTT
TRBV5-1	TRBJ2-7	-	-	CASSPPRSSEQYF	TGCGCCAGCAGTCCCCCTCGGAGTAGCGAGCAGTACTTC
TRBV9	TRBJ2-2	-	-	CASSVKRGSEELFF	TGTGCCAGCAGCGTAAAGAGGGGGAGCGAGGAGCTGTTTTTT
TRBV10-2	TRBJ2-7	-	few	CASISGVHEQYF	TGCGCCAGCATATCAGGGGTCCACGAGCAGTACTTC
TRBV18	TRBJ1-5	TRBD1	-	CASSQRTGGGQPQHF	TGTGCCAGCTCTCAAAGGACAGGGGGCGGTCAGCCCCAGCATTTT
TRBV19	TRBJ1-2	TRBD1	-	CASSPGTGPWVSGYTF	TGTGCCAGTAGTCCCGGGACAGGTCCCTGGGTTTCGGGCTACACCTTC